Listed below are T cell receptor beta chains from one sample, sequenced in a study of STAT5B mutations in CD4+ large granular lymphocyte leukemia. The method was immunoSEQ multiplex PCR; TCRdb's version includes in-frame clones alone and lacks a portion of them. The sample includes tens of thousands of clones, roughly 70% of them seen just once. The sequencing sample was made of CD4+ T cells from blood buffy coats. The receptors shown here come from a human donor in good health. The CDR3 runs from the conserved cysteine through the conserved F or W. The order of the fields is CDR3 DNA, CDR3 protein, V gene, D gene, J gene, clone size. A D gene is named only where the DNA matches it firmly. Only part of the rows carry a size: once, few, many, or a class if the clone is expanded.

TGTGCCAGCAGCTTGTATACTCCGGGACAGGGAACCTATGGCTACACCTTC | CASSLYTPGQGTYGYTF | TRBV5-4 | TRBD1 | TRBJ1-2 | .
TGTGCCAGCTCACAGGGGACAGGGGATCAGCCCCAGCATTTT | CASSQGTGDQPQHF | TRBV18 | TRBD1 | TRBJ1-5 | .
TGTGCCAGCAGTCTGGACAGGGCATGGGACTACGAGCAGTACTTC | CASSLDRAWDYEQYF | TRBV6-9 | TRBD1 | TRBJ2-7 | once
TGTGCCAGCAGCCCGTTAGAGGGACTAGACACAGATACGCAGTATTTT | CASSPLEGLDTDTQYF | TRBV5-6 | TRBD2 | TRBJ2-3 | .
TGCGCCAGCAGCTTGGCCGGGTTCGTAGAGACCCAGTACTTC | CASSLAGFVETQYF | TRBV5-1 | . | TRBJ2-5 | .
TGTGCCAGCAGTTACGCCAGGGTAGCTTCACCCCTCCACTTT | CASSYARVASPLHF | TRBV6-5 | . | TRBJ1-6 | .
TGTGCCAGAACGAAACCCGGGACAGACCACTACGAGCAGTACTTC | CARTKPGTDHYEQYF | TRBV27 | TRBD1 | TRBJ2-7 | .
TGTGCCAGCAGCGTAGCCCCGTTTCTGGAAGCTTTCTTT | CASSVAPFLEAFF | TRBV9 | . | TRBJ1-1 | few
TGTGCCAGCAGTCCATGGAGAGGTCACGGAGGTAACTATGGCTACACCTTC | CASSPWRGHGGNYGYTF | TRBV28 | . | TRBJ1-2 | few
TGCGCCAGCAGCTTGGGGGGACTAGCGACTAGCACAGATACGCAGTATTTT | CASSLGGLATSTDTQYF | TRBV5-1 | TRBD2 | TRBJ2-3 | .
TGCAGCGTGGATGAGGATACGCAGTATTTT | CSVDEDTQYF | TRBV29-1 | . | TRBJ2-3 | .
TGTGCCAGCAGCTTGGGCCGGGACCGCCGACTCTACGAGCAGTACTTC | CASSLGRDRRLYEQYF | TRBV5-4 | . | TRBJ2-7 | .
TGTGCCTGGAGTGTATGGGGAAACAATCAGCCCCAGCATTTT | CAWSVWGNNQPQHF | TRBV30 | . | TRBJ1-5 | .
TGTGCCAGTGGGGTAGGGTCCATCTCCTATTCACCCCTCCACTTT | CASGVGSISYSPLHF | TRBV19 | . | TRBJ1-6 | few
TGTGCCAGCAGCCCAGACAGGGGGCGAAATCAGCCCCAGCATTTT | CASSPDRGRNQPQHF | TRBV4-2 | TRBD1 | TRBJ1-5 | .
TGCAGCGCCCTTCCGACCGACCTGAGCACAGATACGCAGTATTTT | CSALPTDLSTDTQYF | TRBV29-1 | . | TRBJ2-3 | .
TGTGCCAGCAGCTCACCGGGACAGGGGGGAGGGGAGACCCAGTACTTC | CASSSPGQGGGETQYF | TRBV5-6 | TRBD1 | TRBJ2-5 | .
TGTGCCAGCAGCTTAGCGCTAGAGAACACTGAAGCTTTCTTT | CASSLALENTEAFF | TRBV7-8 | . | TRBJ1-1 | once
TGTGCCAGCAGCTTAGGGGCGGCAGGGGTTGGCTACACCTTC | CASSLGAAGVGYTF | TRBV7-2 | . | TRBJ1-2 | once
TGTGCCAGCAGCTTAGAGGCAGGGGGATATGGCTACACCTTC | CASSLEAGGYGYTF | TRBV7-9 | TRBD1 | TRBJ1-2 | .
TGTGCCAGCAGCCCTCGGTGGGCCGGGCAAGGCTCACCCCTCCACTTT | CASSPRWAGQGSPLHF | TRBV7-2 | . | TRBJ1-6 | .
TGTGCCAGCAGCTCGGGGGGCACCTATAATTCACCCCTCCACTTT | CASSSGGTYNSPLHF | TRBV7-2 | . | TRBJ1-6 | .
TGTGCCAGCAGTGACCAGGGGAAGTATGGCTACACCTTC | CASSDQGKYGYTF | TRBV6-1 | . | TRBJ1-2 | .
TGTGCCAGCAGTTATGGGGGTAATAGCAATCAGCCCCAGCATTTT | CASSYGGNSNQPQHF | TRBV6-5 | . | TRBJ1-5 | .
TGTGCCAGCAGAGGCGCTGGGGGGCAATCTGGAAACACCATATATTTT | CASRGAGGQSGNTIYF | TRBV13 | . | TRBJ1-3 | .
TGTGCCTGGGCTACCGGGAGCTCTGCTTTCTTT | CAWATGSSAFF | TRBV30 | . | TRBJ1-1 | .
TGTGCCAGCAGTAACGACAGGGTGGGGTATGGCTACACCTTC | CASSNDRVGYGYTF | TRBV6-5 | TRBD1 | TRBJ1-2 | .
TGTGCCAGCAGCCAAGGACTAGCGGGGGCTAGCACAGATACGCAGTATTTT | CASSQGLAGASTDTQYF | TRBV5-4 | TRBD2 | TRBJ2-3 | .
TGTGCCAGCAGCGAGAAACCACAGGGGAGTCAAGAGACCCAGTACTTC | CASSEKPQGSQETQYF | TRBV5-4 | TRBD1 | TRBJ2-5 | .
TGTGCCAGCAGCTTGAGCGGGGGCGCTACCCCGGATACGCAGTATTTT | CASSLSGGATPDTQYF | TRBV7-2 | TRBD2 | TRBJ2-3 | .
TGTGCCTGGCACCCGGGGGTACACAATGAGCAGTTCTTC | CAWHPGVHNEQFF | TRBV30 | . | TRBJ2-1 | .
TGTGCCAGCAGCCATACAGGGTCCAATGAGCAGTTCTTC | CASSHTGSNEQFF | TRBV14 | . | TRBJ2-1 | .
TGTGCCATCAGTTCCTTGGGGTCCCAGGATGGCTACACCTTC | CAISSLGSQDGYTF | TRBV10-3 | . | TRBJ1-2 | .
TGTGCCAGCAGCTCCAGGGGGACGAACACCGGGGAGCTGTTTTTT | CASSSRGTNTGELFF | TRBV11-2 | TRBD1 | TRBJ2-2 | .
TGTGCCAGCAGTGTCGAGGGGTGGAACACTGAAGCTTTCTTT | CASSVEGWNTEAFF | TRBV2 | . | TRBJ1-1 | .
TGTGCCAGCAGCGTAGTCAGGGGCGATACGCAGTATTTT | CASSVVRGDTQYF | TRBV9 | . | TRBJ2-3 | .
TGTGCCAGCAGCGTAGGGACCTTTACCGGGGAGCTGTTTTTT | CASSVGTFTGELFF | TRBV9 | . | TRBJ2-2 | .
TGTGCCAGCAGTCTCAGTAGCAATCAGCCCCAGCATTTT | CASSLSSNQPQHF | TRBV6-5 | . | TRBJ1-5 | .
TGTGCCAGTAGTAAGGGGACTAGCGCGATTTCCTACAATGAGCAGTTCTTC | CASSKGTSAISYNEQFF | TRBV19 | TRBD2 | TRBJ2-1 | .
TGTGCCAGCAGTGACGTCCGGGGAGGTCAAGAGACCCAGTACTTC | CASSDVRGGQETQYF | TRBV2 | . | TRBJ2-5 | .
TGTGCCAGCAGCTTAACCCGGACGAGGGGCTCCTACAATGAGCAGTTCTTC | CASSLTRTRGSYNEQFF | TRBV7-8 | . | TRBJ2-1 | .
TGTGCCAGCAGCTTAGGAGATTATCAGCCCCAGCATTTT | CASSLGDYQPQHF | TRBV7-2 | . | TRBJ1-5 | .
TGTGCCAGCAGCGGGAGGGGGAACACCATATATTTT | CASSGRGNTIYF | TRBV9 | . | TRBJ1-3 | .
TGTGCCAGCAGATACTTGGGGGGCGCCGAGGGAAAACTGTTTTTT | CASRYLGGAEGKLFF | TRBV28 | . | TRBJ1-4 | .
TGTGCCAGCAGCTTGATTAGCGGCGATACGCAGTATTTT | CASSLISGDTQYF | TRBV7-2 | . | TRBJ2-3 | .
TGTGCCAGCAGCTCGAACCGAGTAGGGAGCGGCATTCAGTACTTC | CASSSNRVGSGIQYF | TRBV7-2 | . | TRBJ2-4 | .
TGTGCCATCAGTGAAGAAGACAGGGTGGCAAAGACCCAGTACTTC | CAISEEDRVAKTQYF | TRBV10-3 | TRBD1 | TRBJ2-5 | once
TGTGCCAGCAATAGAAGCTCCTATAATTCACCCCTCCACTTT | CASNRSSYNSPLHF | TRBV28 | . | TRBJ1-6 | .
TGTGCCAGCAGCTTGGGCAGCGGGGGACCCTACGAGCAGTACTTC | CASSLGSGGPYEQYF | TRBV5-4 | TRBD2 | TRBJ2-7 | .
TGTGCCAGCAGCTTAGAACTAGGTCCTGAGCAGTTCTTC | CASSLELGPEQFF | TRBV7-7 | . | TRBJ2-1 | .
TGTGCCAGCAGCTTCGGGACAGGGGGCCTTAACACTGAAGCTTTCTTT | CASSFGTGGLNTEAFF | TRBV11-2 | TRBD1 | TRBJ1-1 | few
TGCGCCAGCAGCCAAGAAGAAACCCGGCATACGCAGTATTTT | CASSQEETRHTQYF | TRBV4-1 | . | TRBJ2-3 | .
TGCGCCAGCAGCACCCGGACAGGGAATTTGGATGAGCAGTTCTTC | CASSTRTGNLDEQFF | TRBV4-1 | TRBD1 | TRBJ2-1 | few
TGCGCCAGCAGCCCACTAGCGGGGGGATTGGGCGAGCAGTTCTTC | CASSPLAGGLGEQFF | TRBV4-1 | TRBD2 | TRBJ2-1 | .
TGTGCCAGTAGTATGGTCCCGGGACTCTTTATGGGCGGGGAGCTGTTTTTT | CASSMVPGLFMGGELFF | TRBV19 | . | TRBJ2-2 | .
TGTGCCAGCAGCTTGGCTAGGGAAGCTTTCTTT | CASSLAREAFF | TRBV5-6 | . | TRBJ1-1 | .
TGTGCCAGCATACACAGGGAGTTTTCAGCTAACTATGGCTACACCTTC | CASIHREFSANYGYTF | TRBV27 | . | TRBJ1-2 | few
TGTGCCAGCAGTCCACTCCAGGGAGCCGAGACCCAGTACTTC | CASSPLQGAETQYF | TRBV6-5 | . | TRBJ2-5 | .
TGTGCCAGCAGTTTACAAACTAGCACAGATACGCAGTATTTT | CASSLQTSTDTQYF | TRBV28 | . | TRBJ2-3 | .